This section outlines one T cell receptor (beta chain) sequence together with its context. Its specificity is unknown. The germline V gene has CDR1 SGHDN and CDR2 FVKESK. V gave up 1 base and J gave up 6 bases; unmatched junction bases: 8. CDR3 length: 16 amino acids. This record belongs to a study of shared clonotypes between healthy human individuals. Looking at the study overall: CD4 naive and CD4 memory each took three plates per donor, while CD8 naive took two and CD8 memory one.

Study outcomes and limitations: It was the non-shared clonotypes that had lower generation probabilities than clonotypes shared by all four donors.

Assay: immunoSEQ multiplex PCR; the TCRdb copy retains only in-frame clones and omits some. The sample yields roughly 2.2 million clones, 80% to 95% seen once. Sequenced input: naive CD4+ T cells from PBMCs. The subset here: CD45RA+ positively selected. The V call is TRBV14, the J call TRBJ2-2; 7 nucleotides line up with TRBD2. The receptor's source is a man aged 18 to 29 in good health. Some clones in this sample may be carry-over from other donors' samples. This CDR3 reads CASSQAAGVGPGELFF. The CDR3, as DNA: TGTGCCAGCAGCCAAGCGGCGGGAGTAGGCCCCGGGGAGCTGTTTTTT.